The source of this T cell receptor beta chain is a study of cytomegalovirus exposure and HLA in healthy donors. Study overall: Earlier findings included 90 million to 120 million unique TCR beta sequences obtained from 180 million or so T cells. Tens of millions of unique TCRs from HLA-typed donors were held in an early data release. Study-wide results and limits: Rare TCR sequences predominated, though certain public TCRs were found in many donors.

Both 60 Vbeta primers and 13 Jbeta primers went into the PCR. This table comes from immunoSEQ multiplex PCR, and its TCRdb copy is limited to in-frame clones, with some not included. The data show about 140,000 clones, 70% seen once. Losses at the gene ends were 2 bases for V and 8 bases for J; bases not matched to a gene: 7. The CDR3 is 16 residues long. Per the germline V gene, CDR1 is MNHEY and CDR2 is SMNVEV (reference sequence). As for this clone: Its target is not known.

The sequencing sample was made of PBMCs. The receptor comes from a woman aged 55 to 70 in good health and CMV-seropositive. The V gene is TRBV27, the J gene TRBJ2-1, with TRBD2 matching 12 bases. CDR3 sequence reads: CASSLRSSGRAHEQFF. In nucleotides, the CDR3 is TGTGCCAGCAGTTTAAGATCTAGCGGGAGGGCCCATGAGCAGTTCTTC.